This T cell receptor (beta chain) was found in a study of shared clonotypes between healthy human individuals. Overall study: The donor group consisted of two women and three men, aged 18 to 49. Study-wide results and limits: Clonotypes not shared had lower generation probabilities than those common to all four donors.

V trimming: 3 bases; J trimming: 6 bases; junction bases outside the gene matches: 5. Germline loops: CDR1 LNHNV, CDR2 YYDKDF (reference sequence). CDR3 length equals 14 residues. As defined, naive CD8 cells were CD45RO-negative and positively selected for CCR7, with terminally differentiated effector memory CD45RA+ cells excluded. The table lists this clone with a count of one. Its antigen is undetermined. Running of the assay took place at deep level. Data came from immunoSEQ multiplex PCR; TCRdb stores just in-frame clones and leaves some out. The repertoire includes under 2,000,000 clones, about 95% of them detected once, and approximately 1.2% sits in the top ten.

The sample was naive CD8+ T cells sorted from blood. This chain links TRBV15 with TRBJ2-1; 7 bases match TRBD1. The clonotype originates from a man in his late teens or twenties in good health. The CDR3 reads CATSRPGQSNEQFF. CDR3 coding DNA: TGTGCCACCAGCAGGCCGGGACAGAGCAATGAGCAGTTCTTC.